The T cell receptor (beta chain) under discussion was sequenced for a study of patients and donors after allogeneic stem cell transplantation. Each CDR3 protein gets one entry after TCRdb re-called the RT-PCR reads with MiXCR. The profile shows hundreds of thousands of distinct CDR3 sequences, 16% of them singletons. This receptor was obtained from a human donor who was either an allogeneic HSCT recipient or a stem cell or donor lymphocyte infusion donor (not recorded which). It is not recorded whose cells these are; they may come from a transplant donor. What was sequenced was blood, either unsorted or a sorted T cell fraction (not recorded which).

In DNA, the CDR3 is TGCAGCGTTGACGCTAGATTTCTGGATACGCAGTATTTT. This sequence encodes CSVDARFLDTQYF. The chain links TRBV29-1 to TRBJ2-3; D is unclear. There are 13 residues in the CDR3. The germline gives CDR1 SQVTM, CDR2 ANQGSEA. Trimming shortened V by 3 bases and J by 6 bases, and 13 bases separated the two germline ends.